These 3 T cell receptor beta chains were sequenced from one sample in a study of T cell responses to AZD1222 COVID-19 vaccine. Sequenced by immunoSEQ multiplex PCR; TCRdb stores in-frame clones only, minus some. This sample yields 150,000 to 200,000 clones, of which about nine tenths are seen a single time; roughly 1.6% belongs to the top ten. Specimen: peripheral blood, collected on day 0 of AZD1222 vaccination. Source of these receptors: an adult in good health.

This chain uses TRBV27 with TRBJ2-1; TRBD1 or TRBD2 may be the D gene (6 bases each). Trimming took 0 bases from V and 6 from J, leaving 12 bases between them. CDR1 MNHEY and CDR2 SMNVEV come from the germline V gene (reference sequence). CDR3 length: 15 residues. The CDR3, as DNA: TGTGCCAGCAGTTTATCGGTCGGAGGGGGCAATGAGCAGTTCTTC. Protein product: CASSLSVGGGNEQFF.

The chain combines TRBV9 with TRBJ1-6, with a weak D call TRBD1 (5 bases). Trimming stripped 0 bases from V and 9 bases from J, with 10 bases between. The CDR3 length is 14 residues. The germline V gene encodes CDR1 SGDLS and CDR2 YYNGEE. CDR3 nucleotides: TGTGCCAGCAGCGTAGGGCGGGGCAGTTCACCCCTCCACTTT. The encoded protein is CASSVGRGSSPLHF. Full variable domain (rest looked up from reference TRBV9 and TRBJ1-6): DSGVTQTPKHLITATGQRVTLRCSPRSGDLSVYWYQQSLDQGLQFLIQYYNGEERAKGNILERFSAQQFPDLHSELNLSSLELGDSALYFCASSVGRGSSPLHFGNGTRLTVT.

The chain carries TRBV3-1 (or the pseudogene TRBV3-2) and TRBJ2-6; D unresolved. V shed 0 bases and J shed 0 bases, with 6 bases lying between them. Germline V gene lookup returns CDR1 LGHDT and CDR2 YNNKEL (reference sequence). CDR3 length equals 16 residues. As DNA, the CDR3 is TGTGCCAGCAGCCAAGAGTGGGGCTCTGGGGCCAACGTCCTGACTTTC. Protein product: CASSQEWGSGANVLTF.